Each of the 19 T cell receptor beta chains below was sequenced from the same sample in a study of preoperative IRX-2 immunotherapy in early breast cancer. Treatment noted: preoperative locoregional IRX-2 cytokine immunotherapy. Here immunoSEQ multiplex PCR was the method, and the copy in TCRdb shows in-frame clones only, minus some. The data contain tens of thousands of clones, roughly 90% of them singletons. The sample here was taken from a patient treated with IRX-2 immunotherapy. Source of these receptors: a human donor with breast cancer.

This clone occurred once. The genes are TRBV19 and TRBJ2-7; D is perhaps TRBD2 (6 bases). Germline V gives CDR1 LNHDA, CDR2 SQIVND (reference sequence). The V gene lost 2 bases and the J gene lost 2 bases, with 13 bases spanning the gap. The CDR3 is 15 residues long. The CDR3 region has the DNA TGTGCCAGTAGTATAAGTAACGGGAGAACCTACGAGCAGTACTTC. It is translated as CASSISNGRTYEQYF.

The V gene is TRBV6-1, the J gene TRBJ1-4; 7 nucleotides agree with TRBD1. CDR1 is MNHNS and CDR2 is SASEGT in the germline V gene. The CDR3 runs 14 residues. V lost 7 bases and J lost 7; bases outside the gene matches: 9. Here the CDR3 DNA reads TGTGCCAGCAAGTCGACAGGGTCTGGTGAAAAACTGTTTTTT. As protein: CASKSTGSGEKLFF.

The table lists this clone with a count of one. This chain links TRBV12-5 with TRBJ2-7, with 9 positions matching TRBD1. This CDR3 is built from 14 residues. The V segment lost 6 bases and the J segment 3 bases; nucleotides outside the gene matches: 6. Germline-derived CDR1 and CDR2 are LGHNT and FRNRAP. CDR3 nucleotide sequence: TGTGCTAGTGGCCAAGGGACAGGGAACTACGAGCAGTACTTC. This translates into CASGQGTGNYEQYF.

The genes are TRBV5-1 and TRBJ1-4; TRBD1 matches at 8 bases. The germline V gene has CDR1 SGHRS and CDR2 YFSETQ. The length of the CDR3 is 14 residues. V was pared by 7 bases and J by 1 base, with 3 bases of the junction left unmatched. The CDR3 region is CASQGALTNEKLFF. CDR3 in DNA: TGCGCCAGCCAGGGGGCCCTAACTAATGAAAAACTGTTTTTT.

Written as DNA, the CDR3 is TGTGCCAGCAGTCGGCGGGCGGGGACTGAAGCTTTCTTT. It specifies CASSRRAGTEAFF. The chain recombines TRBV6-5 with TRBJ1-1; D is uncertain. This CDR3 contains 13 residues. Germline assignment: CDR1 MNHEY and CDR2 SVGAGI. V was clipped by 5 bases and J by 5 bases, with 12 bases between them.

The chain is built from TRBV6-1 and TRBJ1-6; D not resolved. This CDR3 comprises 14 residues. Germline values: CDR1 MNHNS, CDR2 SASEGT. V lost 1 base and J lost 6, with 7 bases in between. The CDR3 DNA reads as TGTGCCAGCAGTGAAGTGGCAGTTAATTCACCCCTCCACTTT. This translates into CASSEVAVNSPLHF.

The chain couples TRBV5-1 to TRBJ2-5; D might be TRBD1 or TRBD2, each matching 5 bases. V shed 5 bases and J shed 5 bases, with 13 bases lying between them. Germline values: CDR1 SGHRS, CDR2 YFSETQ. The CDR3 runs to 13 residues. The CDR3 region is CASRDGTWETQYF. The CDR3 nucleotides read TGCGCCAGCAGGGATGGGACGTGGGAGACCCAGTACTTC.

This clone was seen only once. The V gene is TRBV7-9, the J gene TRBJ2-2, with TRBD2 identical over 10 bases. Trimming cost V 5 bases and J 4 bases; bases outside gene matches: 10. CDR3 length equals 17 residues. CDR1 SEHNR and CDR2 FQNEAQ come from the germline V gene (reference sequence). The chain's CDR3 is CASSPSLAGALTGELFF. CDR3 coding DNA: TGTGCCAGCAGCCCGAGCCTAGCGGGGGCACTCACCGGGGAGCTGTTTTTT.

The V and J genes are TRBV9 and TRBJ2-1; D perhaps matches TRBD2 (7 bases). The CDR3 is made up of 16 amino acids. The ends were cut back, 0 bases at V and 4 bases at J, with 14 bases in the middle. Germline CDR1 is SGDLS and CDR2 is YYNGEE. CDR3 sequence reads: CASSVVQRGGYNEQFF. CDR3 in DNA: TGTGCCAGCAGCGTAGTGCAGAGGGGGGGATACAATGAGCAGTTCTTC.

The chain uses TRBV5-1 and TRBJ2-5; the D call may be TRBD1 or TRBD2 (5 bases each). The J call may be faulty, since TRBJ2-7 better matches the DNA end. The germline gives CDR1 SGHRS, CDR2 YFSETQ. The CDR3 loop spans 15 amino acids. In DNA form, the CDR3 reads TGCGCCAGCAGCTCCCCCGGGACCGCCGCCTACGAGCAGTACTTC. Translation: CASSSPGTAAYEQYF.

Here the CDR3 reads CASSELAGGSRETQYF. The CDR3 DNA sequence: TGTGCCAGCAGTGAATTGGCAGGGGGAAGTCGAGAGACCCAGTACTTC. The J gene is TRBJ2-5, the V gene TRBV25-1, with 7 nucleotides matching TRBD1. This CDR3 has 16 residues. J lost 4 bases, V lost 1 base, and 9 bases had no gene match. CDR1 is MGHDK, CDR2 SYGVNS, per germline.

The V gene is TRBV4-1, the J gene TRBJ2-4, with D possibly called TRBD1 or TRBD2 (5 bases each). Germline loops: CDR1 MGHRA, CDR2 YSYEKL. V gave up 2 bases and J gave up 0 bases, with 11 bases separating them. This CDR3 spans 16 amino acids. This CDR3 is CASSQITGTAKNIQYF. The DNA for the CDR3 is TGCGCCAGCAGCCAAATCACCGGGACAGCCAAAAACATTCAGTACTTC.

The chain is built from TRBV5-1 and TRBJ2-1; TRBD1 is a possible D gene (5 bases). The CDR3 sequence is 16 residues long. Germline CDR1 is SGHRS and CDR2 is YFSETQ. V was shortened by 0 bases and J by 4 bases, with 14 bases between the two germline ends. CDR3 region: CASSLDVGLSYNEQFF. CDR3 bases: TGCGCCAGCAGCTTGGATGTGGGGCTTTCATACAATGAGCAGTTCTTC.

This rearrangement joins TRBV28 to TRBJ2-7; D may be TRBD1 (5 bases). The CDR3 totals 11 residues. The ends were cut back, 8 bases at V and 4 bases at J, with 9 bases in the middle. Germline V CDR1 and CDR2: MDHEN, SYDVKM. The CDR3 DNA reads as TGTGCCAGCGTGGGGCGTTACGAGCAGTACTTC. Its protein is CASVGRYEQYF.

The chain carries TRBV15 and TRBJ2-2; no definite D call. Germline values: CDR1 LNHNV, CDR2 YYDKDF (reference sequence). The CDR3 runs to 12 residues. V was trimmed by 1 base and J by 7 bases, leaving 4 bases between them. DNA for the CDR3: TGTGCCACCAGCAGAGTCGACGGGGAGCTGTTTTTT. As protein: CATSRVDGELFF. The variable domain in full, with the rest retrieved from reference TRBV15 and TRBJ2-2, is DAMVIQNPRYQVTQFGKPVTLSCSQTLNHNVMYWYQQKSSQAPKLLFHYYDKDFNNEADTPDNFQSRRPNTSFCFLDIRSPGLGDTAMYLCATSRVDGELFFGEGSRLTVL.

The chain uses TRBV5-8 and TRBJ1-4; TRBD1 matches at 10 bases. With V trimmed by 5 bases and J by 4 bases, 8 bases remained unmatched. This CDR3 has 16 residues. From germline, CDR1 is SGHTS and CDR2 YDEGEE. CDR3 residues: CASSNLRTGGNEKLFF. In DNA form, the CDR3 reads TGTGCCAGCAGTAACCTGAGGACAGGGGGTAATGAAAAACTGTTTTTT.

The rearrangement uses TRBV4-3 and TRBJ2-3; D is undetermined. Germline values: CDR1 LGHNA, CDR2 YSLEER. Trimming removed 0 bases from V and 6 bases from J, with 7 bases in between. The CDR3 is 13 amino acids. DNA of the CDR3: TGCGCCAGCAGCCAAGAAACTCAGGATACGCAGTATTTT. Translating it yields CASSQETQDTQYF.

V is TRBV10-1 and J is TRBJ1-1; no firm D call. From germline, CDR1 is WNHNN and CDR2 SYGVQD (reference sequence). The CDR3 is 13 amino acids. The V and J ends lost 6 bases and 0 bases respectively, with 8 bases between them. The CDR3 region is CASRSGLNTEAFF. The CDR3, as DNA: TGCGCCAGCAGGAGCGGGCTGAACACTGAAGCTTTCTTT.

This clone was seen just once. The chain employs TRBV19 and TRBJ2-7; 14 nucleotides line up with TRBD2. CDR1 LNHDA and CDR2 SQIVND come from the germline V gene (reference sequence). The CDR3 consists of 15 residues. Trimming at V came to 8 bases and at J to 6 bases, leaving 9 bases not matched to a gene. CDR3 amino acids: CASQKVGLAGVEQYF. For the CDR3, the DNA is TGTGCCAGTCAAAAGGTGGGACTAGCGGGAGTCGAGCAGTACTTC.